The 30 T cell receptor beta chains below all came from one sample that was sequenced in a study of T cell repertoires and HLA-DP antigens. Generated by immunoSEQ multiplex PCR, the TCRdb table keeps only in-frame clones and is missing some. The data hold about 120,000 clones, with nearly 95% observed a single time. For these TCRs, the target antigens are not known. Specimen: CD4+ T cells from PBMCs. Receptor source: a woman aged 18-35 years in good health and CMV-seronegative.

Notes on this clone: An end of the junction differs from the germline gene, which may be a read error. V gene TRBV19 combines with J gene TRBJ1-1, with a possible D match to TRBD1 (6 bases). CDR1 and CDR2 from the germline V gene are LNHDA and SQIVND (reference sequence). The CDR3 totals 15 residues. The CDR3 here is CASRIGRRAGAEAFF. CDR3 DNA sequence: TGTGCCAGTAGGATAGGAAGAAGAGCAGGGGCTGAAGCTTTCTTT.

The chain employs TRBV7-2 and TRBJ2-3, with 7 bases fitting TRBD2. Trimming removed 2 bases from V and 2 bases from J; junction bases left unmatched: 10. The V gene's germline CDR1 is SGHTA and CDR2 FQGNSA. This CDR3 is 17 amino acids long. CDR3 protein: CASSLLVSGGFTDTQYF. Here the CDR3 DNA reads TGTGCCAGCAGCTTACTAGTCTCGGGGGGTTTCACAGATACGCAGTATTTT. Full variable domain (missing parts from reference TRBV7-2 and TRBJ2-3): GAGVSQSPSNKVTEKGKDVELRCDPISGHTALYWYRQSLGQGLEFLIYFQGNSAPDKSGLPSDRFSAERTGGSVSTLTIQRTQQEDSAVYLCASSLLVSGGFTDTQYFGPGTRLTVL.

This chain links TRBV15 with TRBJ2-7; TRBD2 matches 8 bases. CDR1 LNHNV and CDR2 YYDKDF come from the germline V gene (reference sequence). The CDR3 is 16 residues long. Trimming at V came to 4 bases and at J to 1 base, leaving 9 bases not matched to a gene. The CDR3, as DNA: TGTGCCACCAGCATTGAGGGACTAGGGGAATCCTACGAGCAGTACTTC. Translation gives CATSIEGLGESYEQYF.

The V call is TRBV28, the J call TRBJ1-1; unclear D gene. CDR1 MDHEN and CDR2 SYDVKM come from the germline V gene. CDR3 size: 13 residues. Between the trimmed V and J ends, which lost 1 base and 1 base, there was a span of 4 bases. The CDR3 loop is CASSLSGNTEAFF. The DNA for the CDR3 is TGTGCCAGCAGTTTATCTGGGAACACTGAAGCTTTCTTT.

The chain carries TRBV7-9 and TRBJ2-3; 9 positions match TRBD1. Germline-derived CDR1 and CDR2 are SEHNR and FQNEAQ (reference sequence). This CDR3 spans 15 amino acids. Trimming took 1 base from V and 9 from J; bases not matched to a gene: 8. CDR3 nucleotide sequence: TGTGCCAGCAGCTTAGGGACAGGGGCATTCGGGACGCAGTATTTT. Translating it yields CASSLGTGAFGTQYF.

The DNA of the CDR3 is TGTGCCAGCAGCTTTGGGAGGAGGATGGGCCGTGAAAAACTGTTTTTT. It is translated as CASSFGRRMGREKLFF. V usage is TRBV7-9 and J usage is TRBJ1-4; D gene uncertain. Germline V CDR1 and CDR2: SEHNR, FQNEAQ (reference sequence). This CDR3 spans 16 amino acids. V gave up 3 bases and J gave up 7 bases, with 18 bases separating them. Based on the CDR3 plus reference TRBV7-9 and TRBJ1-4, the full variable domain is DTGVSQNPRHKITKRGQNVTFRCDPISEHNRLYWYRQTLGQGPEFLTYFQNEAQLEKSRLLSDRFSAERPKGSFSTLEIQRTEQGDSAMYLCASSFGRRMGREKLFFGSGTQLSVL.

The chain has TRBV7-9 and TRBJ2-2; D perhaps matches TRBD2 (6 bases). CDR1 and CDR2 (germline): SEHNR, FQNEAQ (reference sequence). The CDR3 spans 18 residues. V lost 5 bases and J lost 6, with 25 bases in between. This CDR3 is CASSRRAVRLVSAGELFF. The CDR3 nucleotides read TGTGCCAGCAGCCGCAGAGCGGTCCGACTAGTATCGGCCGGGGAGCTGTTTTTT.

This sequence joins TRBV29-1 and TRBJ1-1; possibly TRBD1 for D (6 bases). V was clipped by 5 bases and J by 4 bases, with 14 bases between them. Germline CDR1 SQVTM, CDR2 ANQGSEA. The CDR3 consists of 13 residues. The CDR3 protein is CSVWEGEGTEAFF. The CDR3 DNA follows: TGCAGCGTTTGGGAGGGGGAGGGCACTGAAGCTTTCTTT.

The gene calls are TRBV19 and TRBJ2-1, with 10 bases aligning to TRBD2. V shed 7 bases and J 8 bases; nucleotides not matched to a gene: 20. Germline V gene sequence: CDR1 LNHDA, CDR2 SQIVND (reference sequence). The CDR3 is 18 residues long. In DNA, the CDR3 is TGTGCCAGTAAGAGCGGGAGGGCACGATGGGCACTGGACTATGAGCAGTTCTTC. Its protein is CASKSGRARWALDYEQFF.

V and J are TRBV28 and TRBJ2-7; D is possibly TRBD2 (6 bases). This CDR3 comprises 17 residues. The V end lost 3 bases, the J end lost 0 bases, and 18 bases lay between the germline ends. Germline assignment: CDR1 MDHEN and CDR2 SYDVKM. This CDR3 reads CASSFVSSGDLSYEQYV. The CDR3 region has the DNA TGTGCCAGCAGTTTTGTTTCTTCGGGGGACCTCTCCTACGAGCAGTACGTC.

The CDR3, as DNA: TGTGCCAGCAGCAAACCGGGACTAGCGGCTGAGCAGTTCTTC. Its protein product is CASSKPGLAAEQFF. This chain uses TRBV2 with TRBJ2-1; 11 positions match TRBD2. Germline loops: CDR1 SNHLY, CDR2 FYNNEI. J lost 9 bases, V lost 6 bases, and 7 bases had no gene match. CDR3 size: 14 residues.

V is TRBV29-1 and J is TRBJ2-5; D is possibly TRBD2 (5 bases). Germline V gives CDR1 SQVTM, CDR2 ANQGSEA. CDR3 length equals 13 residues. Deletions cut 8 bases from V and 1 base from J, with 14 bases between. The CDR3 protein is CSTSGWPQETQYF. DNA for the CDR3: TGCAGCACGTCGGGATGGCCCCAAGAGACCCAGTACTTC.

This chain connects TRBV6-1 to TRBJ1-5; TRBD1 matches at 7 bases. Germline-derived CDR1 and CDR2 are MNHNS and SASEGT. There are 13 residues in the CDR3. J was trimmed by 7 bases and V by 4 bases; bases with no gene match: 4. The CDR3 region is CASSADREQPQHF. The CDR3 DNA is TGTGCCAGCAGTGCTGACAGGGAACAGCCCCAGCATTTT.

J is TRBJ1-2 and V is TRBV19; perhaps TRBD1 as D (6 bases). The V end lost 3 bases, the J end lost 4 bases, and 9 bases lay between the germline ends. The CDR3 is 13 amino acids. Germline V gene lookup returns CDR1 LNHDA and CDR2 SQIVND (reference sequence). CDR3 protein: CASSIQGSYGYTF. DNA of the CDR3: TGTGCCAGTAGTATCCAGGGGAGCTATGGCTACACCTTC.

Concerning this clone: Distinct nucleotide sequences in the sample also encode this CDR3. The rearrangement uses TRBV11-2 and TRBJ2-5; D call uncertain. There are 11 residues in the CDR3. Trimming shortened V by 4 bases and J by 5 bases, and 5 bases separated the two germline ends. Germline CDR1 SGHAT, CDR2 FQNNGV. CDR3: CASSSVETQYF. CDR3 in DNA: TGTGCCAGCAGCTCAGTGGAGACCCAGTACTTC.

The genes are TRBV18 and TRBJ1-3; D may be TRBD1 (6 bases). V shed 1 base and J shed 0 bases, with 13 bases lying between them. The CDR3 contains 17 residues. In germline, CDR1 is KGHSH, CDR2 LQKENI. CDR3 coding DNA: TGTGCCAGCTCACCACAGCACAGGGCCATCTCTGGAAACACCATATATTTT. Protein product: CASSPQHRAISGNTIYF.

The rearrangement joins TRBV6-5 to TRBJ2-5, with 10 bases identical to TRBD2. This CDR3 has 14 residues. The ends lost 6 bases at V and 6 bases at J; junction bases unmatched: 7. Germline CDR1 MNHEY, CDR2 SVGAGI. CDR3 residues: CASREPSGGKTQYF. The CDR3 DNA reads TGTGCCAGCAGGGAACCTAGCGGGGGAAAGACCCAGTACTTC.

The CDR3 nucleotides are TGTGCCAGCAGTACATGGCGGGAGGGCCCCCCAGATACGCAGTATTTT. It is translated as CASSTWREGPPDTQYF. The chain joins TRBV6-4 to TRBJ2-3; 9 nucleotides align to TRBD2. Germline V lookup: CDR1 MRHNA, CDR2 SNTAGT. J gave up 4 bases and V 5 bases, and 10 bases lay outside the gene matches. The CDR3 sequence is 16 residues long.

The chain combines TRBV5-4 with TRBJ1-3, with D hard to call. Trimming took off 4 bases at V and 0 bases at J, with 14 bases between the two ends. The CDR3 has 16 amino acids. Per germline, CDR1 SGHNT and CDR2 YYREEE (reference sequence). The CDR3 loop is CASSVPGPNSGNTIYF. CDR3 DNA: TGTGCCAGCAGCGTCCCTGGGCCTAACTCTGGAAACACCATATATTTT.

This clone was counted a single time. The rearrangement joins TRBV4-2 to TRBJ1-3, with TRBD1 as a possible D gene (6 bases). Between the trimmed V and J ends, which lost 2 bases and 0 bases, there was a span of 14 bases. The CDR3 is made up of 17 amino acids. Germline V lookup: CDR1 LGHNA, CDR2 YNFKEQ. The CDR3 DNA sequence: TGTGCCAGCAGCCAAACAGGGTTTAAAGGCTCTGGAAACACCATATATTTT. Protein: CASSQTGFKGSGNTIYF.

V gene TRBV6-5 combines with J gene TRBJ2-1; 9 positions agree with TRBD2. The CDR3 totals 16 residues. V was pared by 0 bases and J by 7 bases, with 7 bases of the junction left unmatched. Germline assignment: CDR1 MNHEY and CDR2 SVGAGI. In nucleotides, the CDR3 is TGTGCCAGCAGTTACTCTGGCGGGGGGGCCAGAAATGAGCAGTTCTTC. The encoded protein is CASSYSGGGARNEQFF.

The gene calls are TRBV5-8 and TRBJ1-6; unclear D gene. CDR1 is SGHTS, CDR2 YDEGEE, per germline. This CDR3 has 14 amino acids. Trimming removed 0 bases at V and 6 bases at J, with 7 bases between. This chain's CDR3 is CASSLGRINSPLHF. For the CDR3, the DNA is TGTGCCAGCAGCTTGGGTCGGATTAATTCACCCCTCCACTTT.

This chain joins TRBV10-3 and TRBJ1-6; 11 nucleotides line up with TRBD1. Germline CDR1 ENHRY, CDR2 SYGVKD. Trimming cost V 10 bases and J 7 bases; bases outside gene matches: 6. The CDR3 runs to 14 residues. CDR3 region: CATSRDRGNSPLHF. The CDR3 DNA is TGTGCCACCTCACGGGACAGGGGGAATTCACCCCTCCACTTT.

The table lists this clone with a count of one. The chain uses TRBV28 and TRBJ2-4; D is perhaps TRBD2 (6 bases). The V end lost 5 bases, the J end lost 7 bases, and 21 bases lay between the germline ends. Germline CDR1 MDHEN, CDR2 SYDVKM. The CDR3 extends over 16 amino acids. CDR3 in amino acids: CASSPPGGPGSNIQYF. The CDR3 DNA follows: TGTGCCAGCAGTCCGCCAGGAGGGCCCGGGTCGAACATTCAGTACTTC.

As DNA, the CDR3 is TGTGCCATCAGTAATACAGGGGACGAGCAGTACTTC. Its translation is CAISNTGDEQYF. The chain employs TRBV10-3 and TRBJ2-7, with TRBD1 matching over 7 bases. The CDR3 extends over 12 amino acids. Germline V gene data show CDR1 as ENHRY and CDR2 as SYGVKD. The junction had 3 bases not matched to a gene; V was cut back by 5 bases and J by 5 bases.

The count of this clone is one. V usage is TRBV15 and J usage is TRBJ2-4; D might be TRBD1 (5 bases). Looked up from germline, CDR1 is LNHNV and CDR2 is YYDKDF (reference sequence). V was pared by 5 bases and J by 0 bases, with 8 bases between. CDR3 size: 14 residues. The CDR3 DNA is TGTGCCACCAGCGGGGCAGTAGCCAAAAACATTCAGTACTTC. Translated: CATSGAVAKNIQYF.

The rearrangement uses TRBV5-3 and TRBJ2-7; 7 positions agree with TRBD1. TRBV5-3 is an ORF, with its function uncertain. Germline trimming cut 4 bases from V and 3 bases from J; bases unmatched to any gene: 22. The CDR3 contains 19 residues. The CDR3 sequence: CARSPWDRERLKCLYEQYV. Here the CDR3 DNA reads TGTGCCAGAAGCCCCTGGGACAGAGAAAGGTTAAAATGCCTCTACGAGCAGTACGTC.

This chain links TRBV9 with TRBJ1-4; perhaps TRBD1 as D (5 bases). This CDR3 is built from 14 residues. CDR1 and CDR2 from the germline V gene are SGDLS and YYNGEE. V lost 4 bases and J lost 8, with 15 bases in between. The CDR3 DNA is TGTGCCAGCAGCCGCCCAGGGATTAGCGAAAAACTGTTTTTT. Its protein product is CASSRPGISEKLFF.

This sequence joins TRBV21-1 and TRBJ2-7. TRBV21-1 is flagged as a pseudogene. CDR3 length: 16 amino acids. Written as DNA, the CDR3 is TGTGCCAGCAGCAAAGGCCGACGGGGGCGATCCTACGAGCAGTACGTC. Amino acids: CASSKGRRGRSYEQYV.

The V and J genes are TRBV28 and TRBJ1-5, with no clear D. The CDR3 is 16 amino acids. Germline CDR1 is MDHEN and CDR2 is SYDVKM. The V end was cut by 5 bases, the J end by 6 bases, with 20 bases between. CDR3: CASSLVPLLTGQPQHF. The CDR3 region has the DNA TGTGCCAGCAGTCTCGTGCCCCTTCTAACTGGTCAGCCCCAGCATTTT. Based on the CDR3 plus reference TRBV28 and TRBJ1-5, the full variable domain is DVKVTQSSRYLVKRTGEKVFLECVQDMDHENMFWYRQDPGLGLRLIYFSYDVKMKEKGDIPEGYSVSREKKERFSLILESASTNQTSMYLCASSLVPLLTGQPQHFGDGTRLSIL.